The next 26 T cell receptor beta chains were all read from a single sample in a study of cytomegalovirus exposure and HLA in healthy donors. Repertoires were generated with immunoSEQ multiplex PCR, while TCRdb's copy carries only in-frame clones and drops some. Counted here are 200,000 to 250,000 clones, approximately 80% occurring once; the ten biggest clones make up around 15%. The sample consisted of PBMCs. These TCRs come from a woman aged 25 to 45 in good health and CMV-seropositive.

Written as DNA, the CDR3 is TGTGCCTGGAGGGGAGAGACAGGGGGCATCTATGGCTACACCTTC. Its protein product is CAWRGETGGIYGYTF. The V gene is TRBV30, the J gene TRBJ1-2, with TRBD1 matching 10 bases. J lost 4 bases, V lost 3 bases, and 8 bases had no gene match. CDR1 is GTSNPN and CDR2 is SVGIG in the germline V gene (reference sequence). The CDR3 covers 15 residues. Full variable domain (outside the CDR3, taken from reference TRBV30 and TRBJ1-2): SQTIHQWPATLVQPVGSPLSLECTVEGTSNPNLYWYRQAAGRGLQLLFYSVGIGQISSEVPQNLSASRPQDRQFILSSKKLLLSDSGFYLCAWRGETGGIYGYTFGSGTRLTVV.

The rearrangement joins TRBV25-1 to TRBJ2-7; 7 bases are a match to TRBD1. CDR1 is MGHDK and CDR2 is SYGVNS in the germline V gene. The junction had 9 bases not matched to a gene; V was cut back by 4 bases and J by 3 bases. CDR3 length: 15 amino acids. CDR3 in amino acids: CASSVRGGGIYEQYF. The CDR3 DNA reads TGTGCCAGCAGTGTCCGAGGGGGCGGAATCTACGAGCAGTACTTC.

The chain uses TRBV11-2 and TRBJ1-2; D is uncertain. This CDR3 comprises 15 residues. In germline, CDR1 is SGHAT, CDR2 FQNNGV. The V end lost 1 base, the J end lost 2 bases, and 11 bases lay between the germline ends. Here the CDR3 DNA reads TGTGCCAGCAGCTTAGGCCCCAATTCCAACTATGGCTACACCTTC. Translating gives CASSLGPNSNYGYTF.

The chain recombines TRBV11-1 with TRBJ2-3; 9 bases match TRBD2. Trimming took 1 base from V and 4 from J; bases not matched to a gene: 6. CDR1 and CDR2 from the germline V gene are SGHAT and FQDESV (reference sequence). This CDR3 has 16 amino acids. The CDR3 DNA follows: TGTGCCAGCAGCTTAGAGGCGGGAGGGCTGGCAGATACGCAGTATTTT. Protein sequence: CASSLEAGGLADTQYF. The whole variable domain, filled in from reference TRBV11-1 and TRBJ2-3, reads EAEVAQSPRYKITEKSQAVAFWCDPISGHATLYWYRQILGQGPELLVQFQDESVVDDSQLPKDRFSAERLKGVDSTLKIQPAELGDSAMYLCASSLEAGGLADTQYFGPGTRLTVL.

V usage is TRBV6-1 and J usage is TRBJ2-1; D not certain. With 4 bases removed from V and 2 bases from J, the gap between germline ends came to 9 bases. From germline, CDR1 is MNHNS and CDR2 SASEGT. CDR3 size: 14 residues. The CDR3 DNA is TGTGCCAGCAGTGGCGGAAGGGCCTACAATGAGCAGTTCTTC. Its translation: CASSGGRAYNEQFF.

The V and J genes are TRBV15 and TRBJ1-1; possible D gene TRBD1, 6 bases. The germline gives CDR1 LNHNV, CDR2 YYDKDF (reference sequence). The CDR3 spans 14 residues. V gave up 0 bases and J gave up 5 bases, with 10 bases separating them. The CDR3 coding sequence is TGTGCCACCAGCAGAGAGGACAGATCTACTGAAGCTTTCTTT. Translated: CATSREDRSTEAFF.

V usage is TRBV7-9 and J usage is TRBJ2-1, with a possible D match to TRBD2 (5 bases). V lost 5 bases to trimming and J lost 0 bases, with 11 bases between them. From germline, CDR1 is SEHNR and CDR2 FQNEAQ (reference sequence). The CDR3 has 15 amino acids. The CDR3: CASSLGRGSYNEQFF. The CDR3 DNA reads TGTGCCAGCAGCCTTGGGAGAGGCTCCTACAATGAGCAGTTCTTC. Full variable domain (remainder filled in from reference TRBV7-9 and TRBJ2-1): DTGVSQNPRHKITKRGQNVTFRCDPISEHNRLYWYRQTLGQGPEFLTYFQNEAQLEKSRLLSDRFSAERPKGSFSTLEIQRTEQGDSAMYLCASSLGRGSYNEQFFGPGTRLTVL.

This chain links TRBV9 with TRBJ1-1; D is unclear. CDR3 length equals 12 residues. The V gene's germline CDR1 is SGDLS and CDR2 YYNGEE. Trimming removed 3 bases from V and 4 bases from J, with 7 bases in between. The CDR3 bases are TGTGCCAGCAGCGACCCCCCCACTGAAGCTTTCTTT. Amino acid sequence: CASSDPPTEAFF.

This chain connects TRBV6-1 to TRBJ2-7, with D tentatively TRBD2 (6 bases). The CDR3 runs to 15 residues. V lost 11 bases, J lost 0 bases, and 20 bases lay in between. Germline lookup yields CDR1 MNHNS and CDR2 SASEGT. CDR3 protein: CAGGRLGRNSYEQYF. In DNA form, the CDR3 reads TGTGCCGGGGGGAGGCTGGGGAGAAACTCCTACGAGCAGTACTTC.

V and J are TRBV30 and TRBJ1-2, with D possibly TRBD1 on 5 matching bases. Germline lookup yields CDR1 GTSNPN and CDR2 SVGIG (reference sequence). The V gene lost 2 bases and the J gene lost 8 bases, with 12 bases spanning the gap. CDR3 length: 12 amino acids. The CDR3 is CAWSWGEGGYTF. In DNA form, the CDR3 reads TGTGCCTGGAGTTGGGGGGAAGGAGGCTACACCTTC.

The CDR3 coding sequence is TGTGCCAGCAGTCTGGACAACACCAACTCCTTTAAGGGACGAGAGACCCAGTACTTC. It yields the protein CASSLDNTNSFKGRETQYF. The chain is built from TRBV4-2 and TRBJ2-5; D might be TRBD1 or TRBD2, each matching 5 bases. V was trimmed by 6 bases and J by 4 bases, leaving 30 bases between them. The CDR3 runs to 19 residues. Looked up from germline, CDR1 is LGHNA and CDR2 is YNFKEQ.

V is TRBV7-2 and J is TRBJ2-2; D is uncertain. V gave up 6 bases and J gave up 2 bases, with 16 bases separating them. There are 16 residues in the CDR3. Germline assignment: CDR1 SGHTA and CDR2 FQGNSA. The chain's CDR3 is CASRGWRSGNTGELFF. The DNA of the CDR3 is TGTGCCAGCAGGGGATGGAGATCAGGAAACACCGGGGAGCTGTTTTTT.

The V call is TRBV27, the J call TRBJ2-1, with D perhaps TRBD2 (6 bases). Trimming removed 3 bases from V and 1 base from J, with 7 bases in between. Germline values: CDR1 MNHEY, CDR2 SMNVEV (reference sequence). CDR3 length: 14 residues. CDR3 in amino acids: CASSFSGSYNEQFF. The CDR3 nucleotides are TGTGCCAGCAGTTTCAGCGGGTCCTACAATGAGCAGTTCTTC.

This clone appeared once. The chain carries TRBV9 and TRBJ1-2; D possibly corresponds to TRBD1 (6 bases). Trimming left V 0 bases short and J 2 bases short, with 17 bases between. The germline V gene encodes CDR1 SGDLS and CDR2 YYNGEE. The CDR3 consists of 17 residues. CDR3 in DNA: TGTGCCAGCAGCGTAGCCGTGACAGGCCCGGCAAACTATGGCTACACCTTC. Translated: CASSVAVTGPANYGYTF.

CDR3 loop: CAWNRGHADTQYF. In DNA form, the CDR3 reads TGTGCCTGGAACCGAGGGCACGCAGATACGCAGTATTTT. The gene calls are TRBV30 and TRBJ2-3, with D perhaps TRBD2 (5 bases). CDR3 length equals 13 residues. V was pared by 4 bases and J by 4 bases, with 12 bases between. Looked up from germline, CDR1 is GTSNPN and CDR2 is SVGIG (reference sequence).

In this sample, this clone turned up a few times. The chain links TRBV28 to TRBJ1-5; no clear D gene. The germline gives CDR1 MDHEN, CDR2 SYDVKM. Trimming took off 2 bases at V and 7 bases at J, with 6 bases between the two ends. This CDR3 has 12 amino acids. The CDR3 DNA reads as TGTGCCAGCAGTTTAGGGCCGCAGCCCCAGCATTTT. Amino acids: CASSLGPQPQHF. The entire variable domain, with the rest obtained from reference TRBV28 and TRBJ1-5, is as follows: DVKVTQSSRYLVKRTGEKVFLECVQDMDHENMFWYRQDPGLGLRLIYFSYDVKMKEKGDIPEGYSVSREKKERFSLILESASTNQTSMYLCASSLGPQPQHFGDGTRLSIL.

The chain employs TRBV27 and TRBJ1-2, with D possibly matching TRBD1 (5 bases). This CDR3 is 15 amino acids long. CDR1 MNHEY and CDR2 SMNVEV come from the germline V gene (reference sequence). Trimming shortened V by 3 bases and J by 0 bases, and 11 bases separated the two germline ends. CDR3: CASSFGAAPNYGYTF. As DNA, the CDR3 is TGTGCCAGCAGTTTCGGGGCTGCCCCTAACTATGGCTACACCTTC.

V gene TRBV5-1 combines with J gene TRBJ2-2, with a weak D call TRBD2 (5 bases). The V gene lost 4 bases and the J gene lost 0 bases, with 10 bases spanning the gap. This CDR3 comprises 15 residues. Germline lookup yields CDR1 SGHRS and CDR2 YFSETQ. This chain's CDR3 is CASSVSAANTGELFF. The CDR3 DNA reads as TGCGCCAGCAGCGTTAGCGCCGCGAACACCGGGGAGCTGTTTTTT.

Written as DNA, the CDR3 is TGTGCCAGCAGCCAGCGGCGGTATAGCTACGAGCAGTACTTC. Translation gives CASSQRRYSYEQYF. The chain employs TRBV7-2 and TRBJ2-7; D perhaps matches TRBD2 (5 bases). CDR1 and CDR2 (germline): SGHTA, FQGNSA. V shed 5 bases and J shed 3 bases, with 14 bases lying between them. The CDR3 is 14 residues long.

CDR3 in amino acids: CASSYGQGPTNYGYTF. In DNA form, the CDR3 reads TGTGCCAGCAGTTACGGGCAAGGGCCGACTAACTATGGCTACACCTTC. The V gene is TRBV6-5, the J gene TRBJ1-2, with unresolved D. Trimming stripped 2 bases from V and 0 bases from J, with 13 bases between. CDR3 size: 16 residues. CDR1 is MNHEY and CDR2 is SVGAGI in the germline V gene.

CDR3 sequence reads: CASSYRGGSTNEQFF. CDR3 coding DNA: TGTGCCAGCAGTTATCGGGGCGGGAGTACCAATGAGCAGTTCTTC. This sequence joins TRBV13 and TRBJ2-1; 7 bases are a match to TRBD2. The length of the CDR3 is 15 residues. Trimming at V came to 6 bases and at J to 6 bases, leaving 11 bases not matched to a gene. Looked up from germline, CDR1 is PRHDT and CDR2 is FYEKMQ (reference sequence).

The chain is built from TRBV6-6 and TRBJ2-3, with D possibly TRBD1 on 5 matching bases. V lost 5 bases to trimming and J lost 6 bases, with 12 bases between them. This CDR3 has 13 amino acids. The V gene's germline CDR1 is MNHNY and CDR2 SVGAGI (reference sequence). The CDR3 region has the DNA TGTGCCAGCAGTCCCCTCAGGGCCGATACGCAGTATTTT. It specifies CASSPLRADTQYF.

In DNA form, the CDR3 reads TGTGCCATCAGTGACCAACGGGACAGCGAAAGCTCCTACGAGCAGTACTTC. This encodes CAISDQRDSESSYEQYF. The chain combines TRBV10-3 with TRBJ2-7, with 7 bases lining up with TRBD1. CDR3 length equals 17 residues. V lost 3 bases and J lost 0; bases outside the gene matches: 11. From germline, CDR1 is ENHRY and CDR2 SYGVKD.

This rearrangement joins TRBV9 to TRBJ1-1; unclear D gene. The CDR3 covers 14 residues. Germline assignment: CDR1 SGDLS and CDR2 YYNGEE. V lost 0 bases and J 2 bases, leaving 8 bases between the germline ends. The CDR3 loop reads CASSVAEANTEAFF. CDR3 nucleotides: TGTGCCAGCAGCGTAGCTGAGGCCAACACTGAAGCTTTCTTT.

The chain is built from TRBV4-1 and TRBJ2-7, with a tentative D call TRBD1 (6 bases). This CDR3 comprises 15 residues. The V end lost 0 bases, the J end lost 1 base, and 10 bases lay between the germline ends. The germline CDR1 and CDR2 sequences are MGHRA and YSYEKL. The CDR3 loop is CASSQERQVSYEQYF. The CDR3 region has the DNA TGCGCCAGCAGCCAAGAGAGACAGGTATCCTACGAGCAGTACTTC.

The rearrangement links TRBV11-2 to TRBJ2-7; TRBD1 agrees at 9 bases. The germline V gene has CDR1 SGHAT and CDR2 FQNNGV. V was pared by 3 bases and J by 3 bases, with 9 bases of the junction left unmatched. The CDR3 spans 16 residues. CDR3 sequence reads: CASSFLGDRVFYEQYF. DNA for the CDR3: TGTGCCAGCAGCTTCCTCGGGGACAGGGTATTCTACGAGCAGTACTTC. Variable domain in full (rest from reference TRBV11-2 and TRBJ2-7): EAGVAQSPRYKIIEKRQSVAFWCNPISGHATLYWYQQILGQGPKLLIQFQNNGVVDDSQLPKDRFSAERLKGVDSTLKIQPAKLEDSAVYLCASSFLGDRVFYEQYFGPGTRLTVT.